This T cell receptor (beta chain) comes out of a study of regulatory T cells in long-lasting Graves disease. In this sample, this clonotype turned up many times. Regarding time point: newly diagnosed GD, antithyroid drugs for less than 3 months. TCR sequences were obtained from RNA taken from PBMCs. Germline assignment: CDR1 SGHKS and CDR2 YYEKEE (reference sequence). V dropped 3 bases and J dropped 5; count of bases not matched to a gene: 6. The CDR3 extends over 14 amino acids. Both iRepertoire HTBI primers and Arm-PCR of CDR3 regions were used to build the TCR beta libraries. TCRdb passed the multiplex PCR reads through MiXCR, listing each CDR3 protein once. This sample has roughly 250,000 distinct CDR3 sequences; 15% to 20% occur once, and the top ten carry 14%. This sample was shared with a second study, whose subject was T cells in Graves' hyperthyroidism and ophthalmopathy. This second study notes: Used for diagnoses were clinical symptoms, serum thyroxine and TRAb, thyroid ultrasound and orbital computed tomography.

The chain has TRBV5-5 and TRBJ2-5; TRBD1 agrees at 8 bases. Specimen: peripheral blood mononuclear cells (PBMCs), collected at new diagnosis, from a patient treated with antithyroid drugs. This TCR was recovered from a woman aged 25 to 39 with Graves disease. CDR3 in amino acids: CASSSWTGRETQYF. CDR3 DNA sequence: TGTGCCAGCAGCTCCTGGACAGGGCGGGAGACCCAGTACTTC.